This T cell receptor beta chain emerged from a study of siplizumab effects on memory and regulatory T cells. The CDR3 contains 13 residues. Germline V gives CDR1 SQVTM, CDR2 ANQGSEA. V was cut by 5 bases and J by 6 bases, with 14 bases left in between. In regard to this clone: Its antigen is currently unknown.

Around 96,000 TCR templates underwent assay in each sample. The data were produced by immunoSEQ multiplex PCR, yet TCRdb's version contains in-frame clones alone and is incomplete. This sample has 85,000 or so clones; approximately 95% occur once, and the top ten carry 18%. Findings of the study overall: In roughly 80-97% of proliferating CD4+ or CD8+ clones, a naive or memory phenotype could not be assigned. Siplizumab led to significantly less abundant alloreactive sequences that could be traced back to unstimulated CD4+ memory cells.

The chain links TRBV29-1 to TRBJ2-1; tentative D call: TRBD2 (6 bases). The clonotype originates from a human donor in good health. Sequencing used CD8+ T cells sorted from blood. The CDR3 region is CSVTGEVLNEQFF. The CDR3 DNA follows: TGCAGCGTTACCGGGGAGGTTCTCAATGAGCAGTTCTTC.